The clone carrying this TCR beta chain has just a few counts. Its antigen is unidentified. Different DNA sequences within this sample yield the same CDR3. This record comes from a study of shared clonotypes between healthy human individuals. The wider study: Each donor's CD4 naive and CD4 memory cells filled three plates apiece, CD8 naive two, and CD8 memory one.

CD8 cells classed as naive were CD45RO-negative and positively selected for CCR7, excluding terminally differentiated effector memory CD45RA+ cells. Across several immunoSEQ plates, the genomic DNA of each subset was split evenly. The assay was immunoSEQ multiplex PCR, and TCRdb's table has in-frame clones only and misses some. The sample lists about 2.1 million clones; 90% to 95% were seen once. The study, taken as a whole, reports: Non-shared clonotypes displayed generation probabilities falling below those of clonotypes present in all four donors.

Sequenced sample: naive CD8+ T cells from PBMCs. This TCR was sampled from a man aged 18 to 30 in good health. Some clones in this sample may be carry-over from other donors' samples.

The CDR3 here is CASSVVLNTEAFF. CDR3 nucleotide sequence: TGTGCCAGCAGCGTAGTCCTGAACACTGAAGCTTTCTTT. The chain is built from TRBV9 and TRBJ1-1; D is uncertain. The CDR3 has 13 residues. From germline, CDR1 is SGDLS and CDR2 YYNGEE. Trimming removed 0 bases from V and 0 bases from J, with 3 bases in between.